The 9 T cell receptor beta chains given below trace back to one sample, sequenced in a study of cytomegalovirus exposure and HLA in healthy donors. The primer mix had 60 Vbeta and 13 Jbeta primers. Sequenced by immunoSEQ multiplex PCR; TCRdb stores in-frame clones only, minus some. Seen here are 150,000 to 200,000 clones, under 90% observed once, and the top ten hold 1.5% to 2%. Source material: PBMCs. The receptors originated from a man younger than 30 in good health and CMV-seronegative.

This chain joins TRBV28 and TRBJ2-5, with 7 positions matching TRBD1. Trimming cost V 1 base and J 3 bases; bases outside gene matches: 5. Per germline, CDR1 MDHEN and CDR2 SYDVKM. The CDR3 runs 15 residues. The CDR3 DNA reads as TGTGCCAGCAGTTTATCCCAGACAGGGAAAGAGACCCAGTACTTC. Amino acids: CASSLSQTGKETQYF. Supplemented by reference TRBV28 and TRBJ2-5, the full variable domain reads DVKVTQSSRYLVKRTGEKVFLECVQDMDHENMFWYRQDPGLGLRLIYFSYDVKMKEKGDIPEGYSVSREKKERFSLILESASTNQTSMYLCASSLSQTGKETQYFGPGTRLLVL.

The gene calls are TRBV14 and TRBJ2-3; 9 nucleotides line up with TRBD2. The CDR3 is 17 residues long. Unmatched junction bases numbered 10, after V lost 4 bases and J lost 2 bases. Germline-derived CDR1 and CDR2 are SGHDN and FVKESK. CDR3 in DNA: TGTGCCAGCAGCCCACGGGCTAGCGGGGCCCACACAGATACGCAGTATTTT. Residues: CASSPRASGAHTDTQYF. Variable domain in full (rest from reference TRBV14 and TRBJ2-3): EAGVTQFPSHSVIEKGQTVTLRCDPISGHDNLYWYRRVMGKEIKFLLHFVKESKQDESGMPNNRFLAERTGGTYSTLKVQPAELEDSGVYFCASSPRASGAHTDTQYFGPGTRLTVL.

The rearrangement uses TRBV6-6 and TRBJ2-7; 9 bases line up with TRBD1. The J segment lost 5 bases and the V segment lost 4 bases, leaving 9 bases of the junction unmatched. This CDR3 spans 15 amino acids. Looked up from germline, CDR1 is MNHNY and CDR2 is SVGAGI (reference sequence). For the CDR3, the DNA is TGTGCCAGCAGTTCGCGCGGGACAGGGAGAGACGAGCAGTACTTC. Translated, it gives CASSSRGTGRDEQYF.

The chain carries TRBV5-6 and TRBJ1-1; D gene unclear. Looked up from germline, CDR1 is SGHDT and CDR2 is YYEEEE. CDR3 length: 13 amino acids. V lost 2 bases and J lost 1, with 6 bases in between. Here the CDR3 DNA reads TGTGCCAGCAGCTTTGGCGGGAACACTGAAGCTTTCTTT. Protein sequence: CASSFGGNTEAFF.

The chain has TRBV7-8 and TRBJ2-5; the D is unclear. The germline CDR1 and CDR2 sequences are SGHVS and FQNEAQ. The CDR3 runs 15 residues. V lost 0 bases to trimming and J lost 0 bases, with 8 bases between them. CDR3 in DNA: TGTGCCAGCAGCTTAGCAACGGGTAACCAAGAGACCCAGTACTTC. Its translation is CASSLATGNQETQYF. Looking up the rest from reference TRBV7-8 and TRBJ2-5 gives the full variable domain: GAGVSQSPRYKVAKRGQDVALRCDPISGHVSLFWYQQALGQGPEFLTYFQNEAQLDKSGLPSDRFFAERPEGSVSTLKIQRTQQEDSAVYLCASSLATGNQETQYFGPGTRLLVL.

The chain recombines TRBV5-6 with TRBJ1-1, with D unresolved. From germline, CDR1 is SGHDT and CDR2 YYEEEE. V was pared by 5 bases and J by 6 bases, with 11 bases between. The CDR3 has 12 residues. CDR3 nucleotides: TGTGCCAGCAGTTCTCTTATGTCTGAAGCTTTCTTT. It encodes CASSSLMSEAFF.

The chain uses TRBV6-5 and TRBJ2-1; 11 nucleotides align to TRBD2. Germline lookup yields CDR1 MNHEY and CDR2 SVGAGI. CDR3 size: 14 residues. V was pared by 2 bases and J by 9 bases, with 3 bases of the junction left unmatched. CDR3 amino acids: CASSYLLAGGEQFF. The CDR3 DNA reads as TGTGCCAGCAGTTACCTTCTAGCGGGGGGTGAGCAGTTCTTC.

The CDR3 loop reads CASSSGTSGYEQYF. CDR3 coding DNA: TGTGCCAGCAGCTCAGGGACTAGCGGCTACGAGCAGTACTTC. The chain employs TRBV13 and TRBJ2-7, with TRBD2 matching 11 bases. Germline trimming cut 4 bases from V and 3 bases from J; bases unmatched to any gene: 2. From germline, CDR1 is PRHDT and CDR2 FYEKMQ (reference sequence). CDR3 size: 14 residues.

J is TRBJ2-7 and V is TRBV18; 7 bases agree with TRBD2. The CDR3 consists of 14 residues. Looked up from germline, CDR1 is KGHSH and CDR2 is LQKENI. With V trimmed by 2 bases and J by 5 bases, 6 bases remained unmatched. CDR3 nucleotide sequence: TGTGCCAGCTCACCATCAGGGAGGGCACACGAGCAGTACTTC. This codes for CASSPSGRAHEQYF.